This TCR beta chain originates from a study of vaccination and CD4 T cells after COVID-19 (dated by TCRdb to 2022 to 2024). Notes on the research overall: The convalescent cohort included six males and four females, with two Hispanic individuals, seven Caucasians, two Asians and one multiracial person. Post-COVID blood samples from convalescent patients were collected a median of roughly 100 days after diagnosis, with a range of roughly 35 to 180 days. Each participant got two doses of either the Pfizer-BioNTech BNT162b2 vaccine (n=8) or the Moderna mRNA-1273 vaccine (n=2). Post-vaccine blood samples were obtained a median of approximately 74 days after the second vaccine dose, with a range of roughly 14 to 241 days. Overlapping spike peptide pools from SARS-CoV-2 and from the common cold coronaviruses HCoV-NL63, HCoV-OC43 and HCoV-229E were used as culture stimuli. Control cultures received a CEFX viral epitope pool as the positive control, an HIV-1 Nef peptide pool as the negative control, or no peptide. In over 8 COVID-19 convalescent patients and several infection-naive healthy vaccine recipients, the spike-specific CD4+ TCR repertoire before mRNA vaccination was compared with the repertoire after mRNA vaccination. Overall results and qualifications from the work: Although the median number of SARS-CoV-2-reactive clonotypes went up from approximately 20 after infection to 30 to 45 after vaccination, the increase was not significant. Of the vaccine-specific clones found in convalescent patients, nearly all (304 of 307) were mono-reactive for SARS-CoV-2 spike instead of being cross-reactive with common cold coronaviruses. In convalescent patients, a median 86.3% of post-vaccine SARS-CoV-2-reactive clones were detected only after vaccination, and vaccine-specific priming was suggested by this finding. Relatively few convalescent patients were included in the study, and early timepoints after natural infection were not analyzed.

Points on this clonotype: Its target antigen remains unknown. Base qualities are not provided; no much larger clone lies one nucleotide away.

Measured from the cysteine to the phenylalanine, the CDR3 is 16 residues long. The kept DNA is CDR3 alone, 48 bases in frame from the first base. The germline V gene yields KGHDR for CDR1 and SFDVKD for CDR2. V lost 4 bases and J lost 1 base, and the count of bases not matched to a germline gene is 3. The treatment or condition label corresponds to: approximately 9-day PBMC culture with coronavirus spike peptide pools or control peptides (ViraFEST assay). The ViraFEST assay, used in the study, expanded antigen-specific T cells with peptide pools and then identified the expanded clonotypes through TCR sequencing. Healthy vaccine recipients had no prior SARS-CoV-2 infection, confirmed by negative nucleocapsid antibody tests before and after vaccination. Each well held 1.5 million to 2.5 million PBMCs cultured with approximately 9.1 ug/ml peptide pools in IMDM containing roughly 5% human AB serum and roughly 9 IU/ml IL-2. Half of the culture medium was replaced with fresh IL-2-containing medium on days 3 and 7. After 10 to 11 days of culture, CD4+ T cells were isolated by negative selection with the EasySep CD4+ T cell isolation kit. PBMCs were separated from whole blood using Ficoll-Paque Plus gradient centrifugation and then either used fresh or cryopreserved at -140C. Each culture condition was generally run in triplicate wells.

Libraries were made using PCR. DNA from cultured CD4+ T cells underwent TCR sequencing with the Oncomine TCR Beta short-read assay at the Johns Hopkins FTIC core. Genomic DNA was extracted from the cultured CD4+ T cells with the QIAamp micro DNA kit. Oncomine TCR Beta libraries from cultured CD4+ T cells were pooled using unique dual indexes and sequenced on an Illumina iSeq 100. In the source study's methods: Non-productive sequences were filtered out, and CDR3s that did not start with C, did not end with F or W, or were shorter than 7 amino acids were discarded. The MANAFEST web application identified antigen-specific clonotypes by comparing peptide-stimulated wells against reference wells and other culture wells. Positive clones required FDR below 0.05, an odds ratio above 5, and productive frequency above 0.1% in at least two of three replicate wells. A clonotype counted as cross-reactive if it showed significant expansion both in the SARS-CoV-2 spike wells and in at least one common cold coronavirus spike condition. Using R version 3.6.1, CDR3 homology was evaluated through Levenshtein distances (stringdist) along with unrooted phylogenetic trees (ape). TCRdb cleaned the public reads at Q25 with fastp, built clones with MiXCR and kept in-frame beta chains. Rows are unified per CDR3 protein, each entry keeping the most common DNA and genes. These V and J calls rely on TCRdb rather than the paper's analysis. The sample table shows roughly 16,000 distinct CDR3 sequences, and around 79% are seen once. Around 8.7% of the sample rests with the top ten.

This sequence was found in a human donor who received a COVID-19 vaccine. Sequencing used CD4+ T cells from blood, cultured in vitro, obtained after SARS-CoV-2 vaccination. The chain employs TRBV24-1 and TRBJ2-3; TRBD2 lines up with 11 middle nucleotides. The nucleotide sequence reads as follows: TGTGCCACCAGTGACCTTAGCGGGGGGGGCACAGATACGCAGTATTTT. Its product reads: CATSDLSGGGTDTQYF.